This TCR beta chain was captured in a study of T-cell memory formation after mild COVID-19. Regarding the study as a whole: In second-wave clones peaking day 37, SARS-CoV-2 specificity remained unconfirmed.

Trimming cost V 4 bases and J 2 bases, with 11 bases left between them. CDR3 length equals 14 residues. Germline CDR1 MRHNA, CDR2 SNTAGT. Concerning this clonotype itself: The antigen remains unidentified.

TCRdb independently ran MiXCR on the 5' RACE reads; one entry per CDR3 protein. The sample holds some 180,000 distinct CDR3 sequences; roughly 18% are singletons and the top ten take 3% to 4%. The chain carries TRBV6-4 and TRBJ2-5; D is possibly TRBD1 or TRBD2 (5 bases each). The sequencing input was PBMCs or a T cell subset sorted from them (not recorded which). This TCR was sampled from a man between 18 and 35 years old who had mild COVID-19 (a few samples of this study predate the infection). Cell type and time point are not known. CDR3 coding DNA: TGTGCCAGCAGTGTTGGGGACCTACAAGAGACCCAGTACTTC. This sequence encodes CASSVGDLQETQYF.